The count of the clone carrying this T cell receptor (beta chain) is one. V lost 0 bases and J lost 1, with 16 bases in between. The germline V gene encodes CDR1 SGHTS and CDR2 YDEGEE. The CDR3 covers 17 residues. This entry comes from a study of blood T cell repertoires in COVID-19. Libraries were prepared by immunoSEQ multiplex PCR; TCRdb keeps only in-frame clonotypes and omits some of them. The sample comprises some 50,000 clones, 82% of which are singletons, and over 7.5% rests with the top ten. This clonotype was sampled from an elderly woman with acute or convalescent COVID-19. This chain links TRBV5-8 with TRBJ2-5; D not resolved. Sequences were obtained from peripheral blood. The CDR3 bases are TGTGCCAGCAGCTTGGCCATATTTCCCGGTACCCAAGAGACCCAGTACTTC. This gives the protein CASSLAIFPGTQETQYF.